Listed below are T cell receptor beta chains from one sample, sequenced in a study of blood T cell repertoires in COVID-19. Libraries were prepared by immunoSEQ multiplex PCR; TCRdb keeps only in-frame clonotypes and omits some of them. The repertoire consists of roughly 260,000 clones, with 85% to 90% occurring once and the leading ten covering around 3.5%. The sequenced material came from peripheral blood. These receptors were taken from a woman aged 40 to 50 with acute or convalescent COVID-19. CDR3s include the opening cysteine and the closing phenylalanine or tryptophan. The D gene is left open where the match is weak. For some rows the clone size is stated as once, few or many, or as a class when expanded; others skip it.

CDR3aa: CASSSTGADTQYF
CDR3nt: TGCGCCAGCAGCTCAACAGGGGCAGATACGCAGTATTTT
d_gene: TRBD1
abundance: .
j_gene: TRBJ2-3
v_gene: TRBV5-1

CDR3aa: CASSPQGRGPASLVGYTF
CDR3nt: TGCGCCAGCAGTCCCCAGGGAAGGGGTCCGGCTTCGCTTGTTGGCTACACCTTC
d_gene: .
abundance: few
j_gene: TRBJ1-2
v_gene: TRBV10-1

CDR3aa: CASSVAGGLKETQYF
CDR3nt: TGTGCCAGCAGCGTAGCAGGGGGCCTTAAAGAGACCCAGTACTTC
d_gene: TRBD1
abundance: .
j_gene: TRBJ2-5
v_gene: TRBV9

CDR3aa: CASKWGRWADTQYF
CDR3nt: TGTGCCAGCAAGTGGGGGAGGTGGGCAGATACGCAGTATTTT
d_gene: .
abundance: once
j_gene: TRBJ2-3
v_gene: TRBV7-2

CDR3aa: CASSLTVNSPLHF
CDR3nt: TGTGCCAGCAGTTTAACAGTTAATTCACCCCTCCACTTT
d_gene: .
abundance: .
j_gene: TRBJ1-6
v_gene: TRBV27

CDR3aa: CASGLVVGQGVSQPQHF
CDR3nt: TGTGCTAGTGGTTTGGTTGTGGGGCAGGGGGTCTCTCAGCCCCAGCATTTT
d_gene: TRBD1
abundance: few
j_gene: TRBJ1-5
v_gene: TRBV12-5

CDR3aa: CASSIPGAGGETQYF
CDR3nt: TGTGCCAGTAGTATCCCTGGGGCCGGTGGGGAGACCCAGTACTTC
d_gene: .
abundance: .
j_gene: TRBJ2-5
v_gene: TRBV19

CDR3aa: CAIVSREGTEAFF
CDR3nt: TGTGCCATCGTCTCCAGGGAGGGCACTGAAGCTTTCTTT
d_gene: .
abundance: .
j_gene: TRBJ1-1
v_gene: TRBV10-3

CDR3aa: CASSQDLLGVNVYF
CDR3nt: TGCGCCAGCAGCCAAGACTTATTAGGGGTTAATGTGTACTTC
d_gene: .
abundance: once
j_gene: TRBJ2-4
v_gene: TRBV4-1

CDR3aa: CASSQVQALYNEQFF
CDR3nt: TGCGCCAGCAGCCAAGTCCAGGCCCTCTACAATGAGCAGTTCTTC
d_gene: .
abundance: .
j_gene: TRBJ2-1
v_gene: TRBV4-1

CDR3aa: CASSLQGVPNQPQHF
CDR3nt: TGTGCCAGCAGCTTACAGGGTGTACCCAATCAGCCCCAGCATTTT
d_gene: .
abundance: .
j_gene: TRBJ1-5
v_gene: TRBV3-1/TRBV3-2

CDR3aa: CASSQLEAYNSPLHF
CDR3nt: TGTGCCAGCTCCCAATTAGAAGCCTATAATTCACCCCTCCACTTT
d_gene: .
abundance: .
j_gene: TRBJ1-6
v_gene: TRBV2

CDR3aa: CASSLKRGSTDTQYF
CDR3nt: TGTGCCAGCAGCCTTAAGCGGGGTAGCACAGATACGCAGTATTTT
d_gene: TRBD2
abundance: .
j_gene: TRBJ2-3
v_gene: TRBV14

CDR3aa: CASSQGPAGGAGETQYF
CDR3nt: TGTGCCAGCAGCCAAGGACCTGCCGGGGGGGCAGGGGAGACCCAGTACTTC
d_gene: TRBD2
abundance: .
j_gene: TRBJ2-5
v_gene: TRBV4-2

CDR3aa: CASSRGGSNEQFF
CDR3nt: TGTGCCAGCAGCCGGGGGGGTTCGAATGAGCAGTTCTTC
d_gene: TRBD2
abundance: .
j_gene: TRBJ2-1
v_gene: TRBV7-9

CDR3aa: CASSLLWDRGYNEQFF
CDR3nt: TGTGCCAGCAGCTTATTATGGGACAGGGGGTATAATGAGCAGTTCTTC
d_gene: TRBD1
abundance: .
j_gene: TRBJ2-1
v_gene: TRBV7-9

CDR3aa: CASSPIRRTTNEKLFF
CDR3nt: TGTGCCAGCAGCCCCATCCGGCGGACAACTAATGAAAAACTGTTTTTT
d_gene: .
abundance: .
j_gene: TRBJ1-4
v_gene: TRBV7-8

CDR3aa: CASSLTGNTEAFF
CDR3nt: TGTGCCAGCAGTTTAACAGGGAACACTGAAGCTTTCTTT
d_gene: .
abundance: few
j_gene: TRBJ1-1
v_gene: TRBV12-3/TRBV12-4

CDR3aa: CASSLAFLRQTTGELFF
CDR3nt: TGTGCCAGCAGCTTGGCCTTTTTGAGACAGACCACCGGGGAGCTGTTTTTT
d_gene: .
abundance: .
j_gene: TRBJ2-2
v_gene: TRBV5-5

CDR3aa: CASSFYGRNTIYF
CDR3nt: TGTGCCAGCAGTTTTTATGGCCGAAACACCATATATTTT
d_gene: .
abundance: .
j_gene: TRBJ1-3
v_gene: TRBV12-3/TRBV12-4

CDR3aa: CAIRGDRGGQPQHF
CDR3nt: TGTGCCATCAGGGGAGACAGGGGGGGTCAGCCCCAGCATTTT
d_gene: TRBD1
abundance: .
j_gene: TRBJ1-5
v_gene: TRBV10-3

CDR3aa: CASSIITGGSEETQYF
CDR3nt: TGTGCCAGTAGTATAATCACAGGGGGATCGGAAGAGACCCAGTACTTC
d_gene: TRBD1
abundance: .
j_gene: TRBJ2-5
v_gene: TRBV19

CDR3aa: CATSDRLAGDTGELFF
CDR3nt: TGTGCCACCAGTGATCGACTAGCGGGGGACACCGGGGAGCTGTTTTTT
d_gene: TRBD2
abundance: .
j_gene: TRBJ2-2
v_gene: TRBV24-1

CDR3aa: CASSQDSGTQYF
CDR3nt: TGCGCCAGCAGCCAAGATTCCGGGACCCAGTACTTC
d_gene: .
abundance: .
j_gene: TRBJ2-5
v_gene: TRBV4-1

CDR3aa: CASSLGGGTDTQYF
CDR3nt: TGCGCCAGCAGCTTAGGGGGGGGCACAGATACGCAGTATTTT
d_gene: .
abundance: .
j_gene: TRBJ2-3
v_gene: TRBV5-1

CDR3aa: CATSDYNQGGWETQYF
CDR3nt: TGTGCCACCAGTGACTATAACCAGGGGGGTTGGGAGACCCAGTACTTC
d_gene: .
abundance: .
j_gene: TRBJ2-5
v_gene: TRBV24-1

CDR3aa: CASREDSHNEQFF
CDR3nt: TGTGCCAGCAGGGAAGACTCCCACAATGAGCAGTTCTTC
d_gene: .
abundance: .
j_gene: TRBJ2-1
v_gene: TRBV6-6

CDR3aa: CASSVLTGSFTGELFF
CDR3nt: TGTGCCAGCAGTGTCCTGACAGGGTCATTCACCGGGGAGCTGTTTTTT
d_gene: TRBD1
abundance: .
j_gene: TRBJ2-2
v_gene: TRBV6-1

CDR3aa: CASSPPDRRGTEAFF
CDR3nt: TGTGCCAGCTCACCACCTGACCGACGGGGCACTGAAGCTTTCTTT
d_gene: .
abundance: .
j_gene: TRBJ1-1
v_gene: TRBV18

CDR3aa: CAADDSSVDTQYF
CDR3nt: TGTGCCGCTGATGACAGTTCTGTTGATACGCAGTATTTT
d_gene: .
abundance: .
j_gene: TRBJ2-3
v_gene: TRBV19

CDR3aa: CSALSPSGGLADYNEQFF
CDR3nt: TGCAGCGCACTCTCCCCCTCCGGGGGACTAGCGGACTACAATGAGCAGTTCTTC
d_gene: TRBD2
abundance: once
j_gene: TRBJ2-1
v_gene: TRBV29-1

CDR3aa: CAIKAMDRPRSGNTIYF
CDR3nt: TGTGCCATCAAGGCCATGGACAGGCCACGCTCTGGAAACACCATATATTTT
d_gene: TRBD1
abundance: .
j_gene: TRBJ1-3
v_gene: TRBV10-3

CDR3aa: CASSQDPGGYTF
CDR3nt: TGCGCCAGCAGCCAAGACCCCGGGGGCTACACCTTC
d_gene: .
abundance: .
j_gene: TRBJ1-2
v_gene: TRBV4-1

CDR3aa: CASSPIQVNYGYTF
CDR3nt: TGTGCCAGTAGTCCGATACAGGTTAACTATGGCTACACCTTC
d_gene: .
abundance: .
j_gene: TRBJ1-2
v_gene: TRBV19

CDR3aa: CASSSRDWETQYF
CDR3nt: TGTGCCAGCAGTTCAAGAGACTGGGAGACCCAGTACTTC
d_gene: .
abundance: .
j_gene: TRBJ2-5
v_gene: TRBV12-3/TRBV12-4

CDR3aa: CASQIYRGNEQFF
CDR3nt: TGTGCCAGCCAGATTTACAGGGGCAATGAGCAGTTCTTC
d_gene: TRBD1
abundance: .
j_gene: TRBJ2-1
v_gene: TRBV2

CDR3aa: CASSLALQRVSYNEQFF
CDR3nt: TGTGCCAGCAGCTTAGCCCTCCAGCGGGTCTCCTACAATGAGCAGTTCTTC
d_gene: .
abundance: .
j_gene: TRBJ2-1
v_gene: TRBV7-6

CDR3aa: CATSDAGGFGGELFF
CDR3nt: TGTGCCACCAGTGATGCAGGGGGCTTTGGCGGGGAGCTGTTTTTT
d_gene: TRBD1
abundance: .
j_gene: TRBJ2-2
v_gene: TRBV24-1

CDR3aa: CASRGDRPGLAGVDTQYF
CDR3nt: TGTGCCAGCAGGGGGGATAGACCGGGACTAGCGGGGGTAGATACGCAGTATTTT
d_gene: TRBD2
abundance: .
j_gene: TRBJ2-3
v_gene: TRBV5-4

CDR3aa: CASSPRTSLGGNTIYF
CDR3nt: TGTGCCAGCTCACCACGGACTTCTCTGGGTGGAAACACCATATATTTT
d_gene: .
abundance: few
j_gene: TRBJ1-3
v_gene: TRBV18

CDR3aa: CASSPLGGEAFF
CDR3nt: TGTGCCAGCAGCCCCCTCGGGGGGGAAGCTTTCTTT
d_gene: .
abundance: .
j_gene: TRBJ1-1
v_gene: TRBV14

CDR3aa: CATSDSGSGGEAGYTF
CDR3nt: TGTGCCACCAGTGATTCGGGGTCGGGGGGAGAGGCTGGCTACACCTTC
d_gene: .
abundance: .
j_gene: TRBJ1-2
v_gene: TRBV24-1

CDR3aa: CASSLGGARTF
CDR3nt: TGCGCCAGCAGCTTGGGAGGCGCACGGACCTTC
d_gene: .
abundance: .
j_gene: TRBJ1-2
v_gene: TRBV5-1

CDR3aa: CASSQPLRNTEAFF
CDR3nt: TGCGCCAGCAGCCAACCTCTAAGGAACACTGAAGCTTTCTTT
d_gene: .
abundance: .
j_gene: TRBJ1-1
v_gene: TRBV4-1